The next 26 T cell receptor beta chains were all read from a single sample in a study of blood T cells in healthy people across ages. Sample-barcoded 5' priming and a J-beta primer mix drove a second PCR of about 6 to 12 cycles. TCRdb re-called the 5' RACE reads through MiXCR, storing one row per CDR3 protein. The sample holds 650,000 to 800,000 distinct CDR3 sequences; under 65% are singletons and the top ten take 13%. Sequences were obtained from blood. These receptors all come from a woman aged 80 or older in good health.

A word on this clonotype: This may be a read error: a much more frequent sequence differs by one nucleotide. This chain connects TRBV4-2 to TRBJ2-5, with 10 bases lining up with TRBD1. V dropped 1 base and J dropped 11; count of bases not matched to a gene: 10. Germline lookup yields CDR1 LGHNA and CDR2 YNFKEQ. The CDR3 spans 15 residues. DNA of the CDR3: TGTGCCAGCAGCCAAGTCGGGACAGGGGACAATGAGCAGTACTTC. It is translated as CASSQVGTGDNEQYF.

In regard to this clonotype: One end of the junction fails to match germline, which may point to a read error. This sequence joins TRBV15 and TRBJ1-5; tentative D call: TRBD1 (5 bases). Germline assignment: CDR1 LNHNV and CDR2 YYDKDF (reference sequence). The CDR3 sequence is 14 residues long. CDR3 in amino acids: CATEVAGLNQPQHF. The CDR3 DNA is TGTGCCACCGAAGTAGCAGGGCTCAATCAGCCCCAACATTTT.

The J gene is TRBJ2-2, the V gene TRBV5-1; D not certain. Germline CDR1 reads SGHRS; CDR2 reads YFSETQ. The V gene lost 5 bases and the J gene lost 6 bases, with 11 bases spanning the gap. The CDR3 extends over 13 amino acids. Here the CDR3 reads CASRTTTAGELFF. The DNA for the CDR3 is TGCGCCAGCAGAACCACCACCGCCGGGGAGCTGTTTTTT.

In its sample, this clonotype was seen once. The gene calls are TRBV5-1 and TRBJ2-1, with D possibly called TRBD1 or TRBD2 (7 bases each). Germline lookup yields CDR1 SGHRS and CDR2 YFSETQ. This CDR3 is 18 amino acids long. Trimming took 0 bases from V and 3 from J, leaving 19 bases between them. The DNA for the CDR3 is TGCGCCAGCAGCTTGGAATACTGGGAGGGACAGCACTACAATGAGCAGTTCTTC. Translated, it gives CASSLEYWEGQHYNEQFF.

Turning to this clonotype: A single base separates this from a much larger clone, so it may be a read error. The gene calls are TRBV7-9 and TRBJ1-6; no definite D call. This CDR3 has 14 residues. Germline lookup yields CDR1 SEHNR and CDR2 FQNEAQ (reference sequence). This chain's CDR3 is CAGSLGVSDSPLHF. DNA for the CDR3: TGTGCCGGCAGCTTAGGCGTTTCGGATTCACCCCTCCACTTT.

This clonotype was found a few times. This chain uses TRBV13 with TRBJ1-4; 8 bases match TRBD1. From germline, CDR1 is PRHDT and CDR2 FYEKMQ (reference sequence). V dropped 3 bases and J dropped 8; count of bases not matched to a gene: 5. This CDR3 comprises 14 residues. CDR3 coding DNA: TGTGCCAGCAGCTTGAGTGACAGGGGCGAAAAACTGTTTTTT. Encoded protein: CASSLSDRGEKLFF. Looking up the rest from reference TRBV13 and TRBJ1-4 gives the full variable domain: AAGVIQSPRHLIKEKRETATLKCYPIPRHDTVYWYQQGPGQDPQFLISFYEKMQSDKGSIPDRFSAQQFSDYHSELNMSSLELGDSALYFCASSLSDRGEKLFFGSGTQLSVL.

This clonotype has at least ten counts. The V gene is TRBV5-1, the J gene TRBJ1-4; D remains ambiguous. Germline values: CDR1 SGHRS, CDR2 YFSETQ. The CDR3 contains 17 residues. Trimming removed 0 bases from V and 1 base from J, with 13 bases in between. Here the CDR3 reads CASSLVSREGTNEKLFF. DNA of the CDR3: TGCGCCAGCAGCTTGGTTTCCCGGGAGGGAACTAATGAAAAACTGTTTTTT.

This chain links TRBV20-1 with TRBJ2-5; D not resolved. Deletions cut 6 bases from V and 4 bases from J, with 15 bases between. CDR1 DFQATT and CDR2 SNEGSKA come from the germline V gene (reference sequence). The CDR3 has 13 residues. CDR3 nucleotide sequence: TGCAGTGCCGAGAGCAATGGGCGAGAGACCCAGTACTTC. This codes for CSAESNGRETQYF.

The chain uses TRBV6-5 and TRBJ1-2; D gene unclear. The V and J ends lost 2 bases and 2 bases respectively, with 12 bases between them. Per the germline V gene, CDR1 is MNHEY and CDR2 is SVGAGI. The CDR3 totals 15 residues. CDR3 residues: CASSYADPGNYGYTF. For the CDR3, the DNA is TGTGCCAGCAGTTACGCAGATCCGGGAAACTATGGCTACACCTTC.

On this clonotype itself: A clone one base away is much larger, so this may be a read error. V is TRBV3-1 and J is TRBJ2-7; TRBD2 aligns across 7 bases. CDR1 is LGHDT and CDR2 is YNNKEL in the germline V gene (reference sequence). CDR3 size: 16 residues. CDR3 region: CASSSSGGSGSYGQYF. DNA for the CDR3: TGTGCCAGCAGCAGCTCGGGGGGTAGCGGATCCTACGGGCAGTACTTC.

Only a few counts were recorded for this clonotype. The chain joins TRBV7-3 to TRBJ2-1; 7 bases are shared with TRBD2. V shed 4 bases and J 10 bases; nucleotides not matched to a gene: 7. Germline V gene lookup returns CDR1 SGHTA and CDR2 FQGTGA. The CDR3 length is 13 residues. DNA of the CDR3: TGTGCCAGCAGCTCAGGACTAGGGAGCGAGCAGTTCTTC. This encodes CASSSGLGSEQFF.

At least ten counts were recorded for this clonotype. V is TRBV10-3 and J is TRBJ2-5, with 11 nucleotides matching TRBD1. The J segment lost 5 bases and the V segment lost 10 bases, leaving 6 bases of the junction unmatched. The germline V gene has CDR1 ENHRY and CDR2 SYGVKD. The CDR3 is made up of 13 amino acids. Written as DNA, the CDR3 is TGTGCCAGCGGACAGGGGGCCAGTGAGACCCAGTACTTC. This translates into CASGQGASETQYF.

This clonotype appeared a few times. V usage is TRBV20-1 and J usage is TRBJ2-1; no reliable D call. Germline lookup yields CDR1 DFQATT and CDR2 SNEGSKA (reference sequence). Trimming pared 2 bases from V and 8 bases from J, leaving 13 bases between. This CDR3 is 13 amino acids long. This chain's CDR3 is CSARYPNADEQFF. The CDR3 DNA follows: TGCAGTGCTAGATACCCAAATGCCGATGAGCAGTTCTTC.

The CDR3 reads CASSVKHRAGYTF. As DNA, the CDR3 is TGTGCCAGCAGCGTGAAGCACAGGGCTGGCTACACCTTC. This chain connects TRBV5-6 to TRBJ1-2; D possibly corresponds to TRBD1 (6 bases). Deletions cut 4 bases from V and 7 bases from J, with 14 bases between. The CDR3 has 13 amino acids. Germline V CDR1 and CDR2: SGHDT, YYEEEE.

As regards this clonotype: A junction end diverges from the germline sequence, so it may reflect a read error. The gene calls are TRBV30 and TRBJ2-5, with a possible D match to TRBD2 (5 bases). Germline V gene lookup returns CDR1 GTSNPN and CDR2 SVGIG (reference sequence). The CDR3 covers 12 residues. CDR3: CAGSVQKGWQYF. CDR3 coding DNA: TGTGCCGGGAGTGTACAAAAGGGTTGGCAGTACTTC.

Many counts were recorded for this clonotype. The chain links TRBV20-1 to TRBJ2-7, with 8 bases identical to TRBD2. The CDR3 consists of 15 residues. The V gene end was trimmed by 2 bases and the J gene end by 4 bases; junction bases not matched to a gene: 10. Germline V CDR1 and CDR2: DFQATT, SNEGSKA (reference sequence). The CDR3 reads CSARPQLAATYEQYF. CDR3 bases: TGCAGTGCTAGACCCCAACTAGCGGCAACTTACGAGCAGTACTTC.

V gene TRBV7-2 combines with J gene TRBJ2-5; D gene unclear. The CDR3 length is 13 residues. Germline CDR1 is SGHTA and CDR2 is FQGNSA. The V end was cut by 0 bases, the J end by 6 bases, with 8 bases between. In nucleotides, the CDR3 is TGTGCCAGCAGCTTAGCCAGGCGGAAGACCCAGTACTTC. This sequence encodes CASSLARRKTQYF.

This clonotype appeared a few times. The rearrangement joins TRBV15 to TRBJ2-5; D is possibly TRBD1 or TRBD2 (6 bases each). Germline CDR1 and CDR2: LNHNV and YYDKDF (reference sequence). Trimming took off 8 bases at V and 1 base at J, with 17 bases between the two ends. The CDR3 covers 15 residues. The DNA for the CDR3 is TGTGCCACCTCCCGGGGGCCAAACGGCCAAGAGACCCAGTACTTC. It translates to CATSRGPNGQETQYF.

This clonotype has only one observation. A much larger clone is a single base away; this may be a read error. The chain is built from TRBV7-2 and TRBJ2-3; TRBD2 matches at 9 bases. Germline assignment: CDR1 SGHTA and CDR2 FQGNSA. The junction had 6 bases not matched to a gene; V was cut back by 3 bases and J by 5 bases. The CDR3 is 15 residues long. The CDR3 is CASSFAGGRGDTQYF. CDR3 DNA: TGTGCCAGCAGCTTTGCGGGGGGGCGAGGAGATACGCAGTATTTT. Full variable domain (rest looked up from reference TRBV7-2 and TRBJ2-3): GAGVSQSPSNKVTEKGKDVELRCDPISGHTALYWYRQSLGQGLEFLIYFQGNSAPDKSGLPSDRFSAERTGGSVSTLTIQRTQQEDSAVYLCASSFAGGRGDTQYFGPGTRLTVL.

This clonotype was seen many times. The chain employs TRBV2 and TRBJ1-2; D uncertain. CDR1 SNHLY and CDR2 FYNNEI come from the germline V gene. V was clipped by 3 bases and J by 4 bases, with 9 bases between them. The CDR3 is made up of 13 amino acids. The CDR3 DNA is TGTGCCAGCAGTGAGCAGGAGACCTATGGCTACACCTTC. It codes for CASSEQETYGYTF.

V and J are TRBV11-2 and TRBJ1-1; 10 bases are shared with TRBD1. Trimming cost V 4 bases and J 6 bases; bases outside gene matches: 5. Looked up from germline, CDR1 is SGHAT and CDR2 is FQNNGV. This CDR3 has 14 residues. The CDR3 region has the DNA TGTGCCAGCAGCTGGGGACAGGGGAGAGCTGAAGCTTTCTTT. Translating gives CASSWGQGRAEAFF.

This clonotype occurred many times. With a much larger clone just one base away, this may be a read error. The rearrangement joins TRBV28 to TRBJ2-5, with D possibly TRBD2 on 6 matching bases. The CDR3 contains 15 residues. V was pared by 5 bases and J by 11 bases, with 24 bases between. Germline-derived CDR1 and CDR2 are MDHEN and SYDVKM. CDR3 in DNA: TGTGCCAGCAGTCCGGGGGACGGAGAGGCCAATGAGCAGTACTTC. Translating it yields CASSPGDGEANEQYF.

This chain links TRBV6-5 with TRBJ2-1; no reliable D call. V was trimmed by 2 bases and J by 7 bases, leaving 12 bases between them. CDR3 length: 14 residues. Germline assignment: CDR1 MNHEY and CDR2 SVGAGI. CDR3 DNA: TGTGCCAGCAGTTACGGCCCCTCTATAAATGAGCAGTTCTTC. Translation: CASSYGPSINEQFF.

This clonotype was counted at least ten times. V usage is TRBV4-1 and J usage is TRBJ1-5; possibly TRBD1 for D (6 bases). The germline V gene encodes CDR1 MGHRA and CDR2 YSYEKL. This CDR3 is 14 amino acids long. V dropped 3 bases and J dropped 0 bases, with 6 bases sitting between them. CDR3 nucleotide sequence: TGCGCCAGCAGCCAGGACAGTAGCAATCAGCCCCAGCATTTT. Translated, it gives CASSQDSSNQPQHF.

This clonotype was recorded many times. The chain employs TRBV5-1 and TRBJ2-1; possibly TRBD2 for D (5 bases). Trimming shortened V by 3 bases and J by 7 bases, and 11 bases separated the two germline ends. This CDR3 is 13 amino acids long. The germline V gene encodes CDR1 SGHRS and CDR2 YFSETQ. The CDR3 spells CASSSGTGNEQFF. CDR3 in DNA: TGCGCCAGCAGCTCGGGAACTGGGAATGAGCAGTTCTTC.

V usage is TRBV2 and J usage is TRBJ2-2; 7 bases are a match to TRBD2. The germline gives CDR1 SNHLY, CDR2 FYNNEI. V was clipped by 5 bases and J by 5 bases; unmatched bases: 5. This CDR3 is built from 14 residues. The DNA of the CDR3 is TGTGCCAGCAGTTGGCGGGGGAGGACCGGGGAGCTGTTTTTT. Translation: CASSWRGRTGELFF.